This TCR beta chain appears in the sequencing data of a study of cytomegalovirus exposure and HLA in healthy donors. The CDR3 spans 15 residues. The J segment lost 5 bases and the V segment lost 2 bases, leaving 8 bases of the junction unmatched. The germline V gene encodes CDR1 SEHNR and CDR2 FQNEAQ (reference sequence). It was with 60 Vbeta and 13 Jbeta primers that the PCR ran. The method was immunoSEQ multiplex PCR; TCRdb's version includes in-frame clones alone and lacks a portion of them. The table lists tens of thousands of clones, less than 80% of them singletons. The clonotype originates from a man between 25 and 39 years old in good health and CMV-seronegative. Sample: PBMCs. V usage is TRBV7-9 and J usage is TRBJ1-1; 7 positions agree with TRBD1. DNA for the CDR3: TGTGCCAGCAGCTTACAGGGGGGCTTAGGGACTGAAGCTTTCTTT. It translates to CASSLQGGLGTEAFF.